A single T cell receptor beta chain is shown here with its context. The target antigen is unknown. The data stem from a study of T cells in localized non-small cell lung cancer. Study conclusions and caveats: A median around 57 of the top 100 tumor clones appeared in adjacent lung.

The J segment lost 6 bases and the V segment lost 3 bases, leaving 4 bases of the junction unmatched. The germline V gene has CDR1 SGHVS and CDR2 FQNEAQ. The CDR3 is 14 residues long. The assay was immunoSEQ multiplex PCR, and TCRdb's table has in-frame clones only and misses some. The sample gives about 28,000 clones, approximately 90% of which show up once; roughly 4% is in the top ten. This sequence was found in a woman aged 40-69 years with stage III lung adenocarcinoma. The sample in question was peripheral blood mononuclear cells, obtained before any cancer treatment. The J gene is TRBJ2-3, the V gene TRBV7-8, with TRBD1 matching 9 bases. Here the CDR3 reads CASSLGTGRDTQYF. CDR3 bases: TGTGCCAGCAGCTTGGGGACAGGGAGGGATACGCAGTATTTT.